This T cell receptor beta chain was identified in a study of blood T cell repertoires in COVID-19. The method was immunoSEQ multiplex PCR; TCRdb's version includes in-frame clones alone and lacks a portion of them. The profile covers about 250,000 clones, with 80% to 90% appearing a single time and just over 2.5% taken by the ten largest. This receptor was obtained from a woman under 40 with acute COVID-19. The sample taken for sequencing was PBMCs or T cells enriched from blood (not recorded which).

CDR3 coding DNA: TGCGCCAGCAGTGACTTTGAGGGAGGAGAGACCCAGTACTTC. The encoded protein is CASSDFEGGETQYF. The chain has TRBV10-1 and TRBJ2-5; weak D call: TRBD2 (6 bases). Trimming left V 3 bases short and J 4 bases short, with 12 bases between. The length of the CDR3 is 14 residues. CDR1 is WNHNN, CDR2 SYGVQD, per germline (reference sequence).